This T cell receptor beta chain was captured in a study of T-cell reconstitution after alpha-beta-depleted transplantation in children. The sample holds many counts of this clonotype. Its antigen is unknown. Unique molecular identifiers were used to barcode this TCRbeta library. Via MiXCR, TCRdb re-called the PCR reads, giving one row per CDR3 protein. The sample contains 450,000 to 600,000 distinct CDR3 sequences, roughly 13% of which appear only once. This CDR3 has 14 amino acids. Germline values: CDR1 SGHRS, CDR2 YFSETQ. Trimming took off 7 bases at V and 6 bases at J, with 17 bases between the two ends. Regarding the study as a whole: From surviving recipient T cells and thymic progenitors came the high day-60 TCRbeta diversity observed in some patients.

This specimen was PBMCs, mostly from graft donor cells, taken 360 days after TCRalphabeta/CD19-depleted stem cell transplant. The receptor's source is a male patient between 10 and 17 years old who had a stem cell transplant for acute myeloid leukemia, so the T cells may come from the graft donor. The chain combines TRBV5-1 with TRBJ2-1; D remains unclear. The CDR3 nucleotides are TGCGCCAGCCAGTTCTTCTTGGGATCCAATGAGCAGTTCTTC. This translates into CASQFFLGSNEQFF.